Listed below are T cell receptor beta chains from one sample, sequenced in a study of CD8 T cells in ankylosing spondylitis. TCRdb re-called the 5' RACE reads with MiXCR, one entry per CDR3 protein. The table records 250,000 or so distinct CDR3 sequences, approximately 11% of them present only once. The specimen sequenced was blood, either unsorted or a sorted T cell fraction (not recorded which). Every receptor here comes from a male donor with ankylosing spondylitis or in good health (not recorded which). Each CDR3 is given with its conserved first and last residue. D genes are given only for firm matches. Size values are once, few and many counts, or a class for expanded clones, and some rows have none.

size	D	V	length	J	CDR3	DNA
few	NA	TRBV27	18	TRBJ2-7	CASSSGGPARKSSYEQYF	TGTGCCAGCAGTTCCGGGGGCCCAGCCCGTAAGAGCTCCTACGAGCAGTACTTC
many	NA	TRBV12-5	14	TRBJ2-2	CASGPPLNTGELFF	TGTGCTAGTGGTCCCCCTCTGAACACCGGGGAGCTGTTTTTT
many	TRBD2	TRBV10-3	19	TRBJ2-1	CAISESWLAGASTTNEQFF	TGTGCCATCAGTGAGTCGTGGCTAGCGGGGGCCTCGACTACAAATGAGCAGTTCTTC
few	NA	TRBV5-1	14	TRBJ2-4	CASSPREAKNIQYF	TGCGCCAGCAGCCCGAGAGAAGCCAAAAACATTCAGTACTTC
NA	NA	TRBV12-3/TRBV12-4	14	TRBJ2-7	CASIFGGRSYEQYF	TGTGCCAGCATTTTCGGGGGAAGGAGCTACGAGCAGTACTTC
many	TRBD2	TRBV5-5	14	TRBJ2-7	CASSLLAGAGEQYF	TGTGCCAGCAGTTTGTTAGCGGGGGCGGGTGAGCAGTACTTC
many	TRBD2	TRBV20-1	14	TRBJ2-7	CSARGTSGDYEQYF	TGCAGTGCTAGAGGGACTAGCGGGGACTACGAGCAGTACTTC
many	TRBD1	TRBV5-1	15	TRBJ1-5	CASSPGTGKDQPQHF	TGCGCCAGCAGCCCAGGGACAGGGAAAGATCAGCCCCAGCATTTT
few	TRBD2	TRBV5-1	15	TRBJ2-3	CASSFTSGGTDTQYF	TGCGCCAGCAGCTTTACTAGCGGGGGGACAGATACGCAGTATTTT
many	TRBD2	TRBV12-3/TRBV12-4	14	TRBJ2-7	CASTLTSGGYEQYF	TGTGCCAGCACCTTGACTAGCGGGGGATACGAGCAGTACTTC
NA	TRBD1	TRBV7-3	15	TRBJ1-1	CASSSAGTVNTEAFF	TGTGCCAGCAGCAGTGCCGGGACAGTGAACACTGAAGCTTTCTTT
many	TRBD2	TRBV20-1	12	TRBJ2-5	CSASGGYETQYF	TGCAGTGCAAGCGGGGGGTACGAGACCCAGTACTTC
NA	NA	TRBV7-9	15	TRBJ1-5	CASSLGDGGPQPQHF	TGTGCCAGCAGCTTAGGGGACGGGGGGCCTCAGCCCCAGCATTTT
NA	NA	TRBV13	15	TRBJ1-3	CASSLWGSSGNTIYF	TGTGCCAGCAGCTTATGGGGGAGCTCTGGAAACACCATATATTTT
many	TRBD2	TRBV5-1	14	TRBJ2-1	CASAAGWDHNEQFF	TGCGCCAGCGCAGCGGGATGGGACCACAATGAGCAGTTCTTC
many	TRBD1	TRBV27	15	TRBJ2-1	CASSLQGAGYNEQFF	TGTGCCAGCAGTTTACAGGGGGCGGGTTACAATGAGCAGTTCTTC
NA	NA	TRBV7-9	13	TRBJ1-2	CASSVRGGYGYTF	TGTGCCAGCAGCGTGAGAGGGGGCTATGGCTACACCTTC
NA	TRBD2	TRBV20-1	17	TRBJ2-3	CCARGATSGSVPDTQYF	TGCTGTGCTAGAGGTGCGACTAGCGGAAGTGTCCCAGATACGCAGTATTTT
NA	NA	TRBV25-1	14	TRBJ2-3	CASREGASTDTQYF	TGTGCCAGCAGAGAGGGCGCGAGCACAGATACGCAGTATTTT
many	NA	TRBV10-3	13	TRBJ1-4	CAIRPQDNEKLFF	TGTGCCATCAGGCCCCAGGATAATGAAAAACTGTTTTTT
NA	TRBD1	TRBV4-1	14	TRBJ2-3	CASRRTGWADTQYF	TGCGCCAGCAGACGGACAGGGTGGGCAGATACGCAGTATTTT
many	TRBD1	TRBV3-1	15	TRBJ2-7	CASSQTGTVNYEQYF	TGTGCCAGCAGCCAAACCGGGACAGTTAACTACGAGCAGTACTTC
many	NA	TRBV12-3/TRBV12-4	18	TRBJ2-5	CASSLGVGNTPYQETQYF	TGTGCCAGCAGTTTAGGTGTTGGGAACACTCCGTACCAAGAGACCCAGTACTTC
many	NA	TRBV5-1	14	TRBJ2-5	CASSLVGMQETQYF	TGCGCCAGCAGCTTGGTAGGCATGCAAGAGACCCAGTACTTC
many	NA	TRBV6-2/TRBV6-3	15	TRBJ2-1	CASSPVRGFNNEQFF	TGTGCCAGCAGCCCCGTTCGCGGGTTTAACAATGAGCAGTTCTTC
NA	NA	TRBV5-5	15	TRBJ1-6	CASREQGFDNSPLHF	TGTGCCAGCAGAGAACAGGGATTCGATAATTCACCCCTCCACTTT
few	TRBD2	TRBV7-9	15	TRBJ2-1	CASSQGGLAGGPRFF	TGTGCCAGCAGCCAGGGAGGACTAGCGGGAGGACCGCGGTTCTTC
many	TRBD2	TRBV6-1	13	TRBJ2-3	CASTTSGGRKQYF	TGTGCCAGCACAACTAGCGGGGGTCGTAAGCAGTATTTT
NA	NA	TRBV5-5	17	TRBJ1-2	CASSLQHAIEGYYGYTF	TGTGCCAGCAGCTTGCAACACGCCATAGAGGGATACTATGGCTACACCTTC
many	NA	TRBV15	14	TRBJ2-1	CATSRGSGDNEQFF	TGTGCCACCAGCAGAGGTTCAGGGGACAATGAGCAGTTCTTC
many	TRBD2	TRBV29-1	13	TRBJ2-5	CSVRDAGGGTQYF	TGCAGCGTCCGTGACGCCGGGGGGGGGACCCAGTACTTC
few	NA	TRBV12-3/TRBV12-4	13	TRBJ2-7	CASSITGGDEQYF	TGTGCCAGCAGTATAACAGGGGGGGACGAGCAGTACTTC
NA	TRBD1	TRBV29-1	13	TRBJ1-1	CSVAQGGPTEAFF	TGCAGCGTTGCACAGGGGGGCCCCACTGAAGCTTTCTTT
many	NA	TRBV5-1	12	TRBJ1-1	CASSVGDTEAFF	TGCGCCAGCTCGGTCGGGGACACTGAAGCTTTCTTT
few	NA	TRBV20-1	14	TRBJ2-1	CSASKVAGHNEQFF	TGCAGTGCTAGTAAGGTGGCTGGACACAATGAGCAGTTCTTC
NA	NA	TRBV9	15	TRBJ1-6	CASSARSDDNSPLHF	TGTGCCAGCAGCGCCCGGTCGGACGACAATTCACCCCTCCACTTT
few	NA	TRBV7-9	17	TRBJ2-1	CASSTEDSSKTYNEQFF	TGTGCCAGCAGCACCGAGGACTCCTCGAAAACTTACAATGAGCAGTTCTTC
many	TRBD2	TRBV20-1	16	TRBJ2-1	CSARDRGAGDHNEQFF	TGCAGTGCTAGAGATCGTGGAGCGGGGGACCACAATGAGCAGTTCTTC
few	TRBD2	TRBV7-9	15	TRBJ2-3	CASSLGAGSGSSQYF	TGTGCCAGCAGCTTAGGCGCTGGTAGCGGGAGCTCGCAGTATTTT
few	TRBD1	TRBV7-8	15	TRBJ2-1	CASSPRTGLSNEQFF	TGTGCCAGCAGCCCACGGACAGGGTTGAGCAATGAGCAGTTCTTC
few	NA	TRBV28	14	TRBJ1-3	CASSSALGVRTIYF	TGTGCCAGCAGTTCTGCCTTGGGAGTGAGAACCATATATTTT
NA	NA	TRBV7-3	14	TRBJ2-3	CASSLIGGPDTQYF	TGTGCCAGCAGCTTAATCGGGGGTCCAGATACGCAGTATTTT
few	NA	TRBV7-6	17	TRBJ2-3	CASSSTYGRTSTDTQYF	TGTGCCAGCAGCTCGACCTATGGGCGTACTAGCACAGATACGCAGTATTTT
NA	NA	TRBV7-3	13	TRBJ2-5	CASSMRVKETQSF	TGTGCCAGCAGCATGCGGGTTAAAGAGACCCAGTCCTTC
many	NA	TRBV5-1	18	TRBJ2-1	CASSSTLGRESSYNEQFF	TGCGCCAGCAGCTCGACCCTCGGACGGGAAAGCTCCTACAATGAGCAGTTCTTC
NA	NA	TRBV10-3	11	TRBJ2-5	CATQLAETQYF	TGTGCCACCCAGCTGGCGGAGACCCAGTACTTC
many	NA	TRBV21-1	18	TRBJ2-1	CASSKKPLYDNRRNEQFF	TGTGCCAGCAGCAAAAAACCATTATACGACAACCGGAGAAATGAGCAGTTCTTC
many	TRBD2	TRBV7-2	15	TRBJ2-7	CASSLRTSAVYEQYF	TGTGCCAGCAGCCTGAGGACTAGCGCCGTCTACGAGCAGTACTTC
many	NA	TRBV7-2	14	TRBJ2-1	CASSKGTVGLEQFF	TGTGCCAGCAGCAAGGGGACTGTGGGGCTAGAGCAGTTCTTC
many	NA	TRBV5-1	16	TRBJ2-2	CASSSTSLGQVGELFF	TGCGCCAGCAGCTCGACCTCACTCGGTCAGGTCGGGGAGCTGTTTTTT
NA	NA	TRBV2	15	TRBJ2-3	CASSSLPGGTDTQYF	TGTGCCAGCAGTTCCCTCCCCGGGGGCACAGATACGCAGTATTTT
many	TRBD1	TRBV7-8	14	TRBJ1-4	CASSLGQGGGKLFF	TGTGCCAGCAGCTTAGGACAGGGGGGAGGAAAACTGTTTTTT
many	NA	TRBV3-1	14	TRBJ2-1	CASSQEEGVYEQFF	TGTGCCAGCAGCCAAGAAGAAGGGGTATATGAGCAGTTCTTC
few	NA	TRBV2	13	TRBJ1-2	CASRDLGGYGYTF	TGTGCCAGCAGGGACCTTGGCGGCTATGGCTACACCTTC
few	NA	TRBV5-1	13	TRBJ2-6	CASGESGANVLTF	TGCGCCAGCGGGGAGTCTGGGGCCAACGTCCTGACTTTC
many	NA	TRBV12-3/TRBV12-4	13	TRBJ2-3	CASSFSTADTQYF	TGTGCCAGCAGTTTTTCGACAGCAGATACGCAGTATTTT
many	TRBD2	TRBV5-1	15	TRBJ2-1	CASSFRLAEGNEQFF	TGCGCCAGCAGCTTTAGACTAGCGGAGGGGAATGAGCAGTTCTTC